One and the same sample provided the 4 T cell receptor beta chains below, sequenced in a study of T cells in Graves' hyperthyroidism and ophthalmopathy. The source material, RNA transcripts, was used to amplify TCR beta CDR3 regions. A set of HTBI primers served as the primers for a first-round RT-PCR of the TCR CDR3. TCRdb called the multiplex PCR reads again in MiXCR, with one record for every CDR3 protein. The table lists roughly 740,000 distinct CDR3 sequences, about 17% of them singletons. Input material: blood. These receptors were obtained from a man aged 18 to 29 with Graves' hyperthyroidism.

In its sample, this clonotype was seen many times. This chain links TRBV28 with TRBJ2-1, with D maybe TRBD1 (5 bases). Germline V gene data show CDR1 as MDHEN and CDR2 as SYDVKM. The ends were cut back, 6 bases at V and 8 bases at J, with 14 bases in the middle. This CDR3 has 13 amino acids. CDR3: CASRHPRVHEQFF. The CDR3 nucleotides are TGTGCCAGCAGACACCCCAGGGTCCATGAGCAGTTCTTC.

This clonotype was seen a handful of times. This chain links TRBV6-1 with TRBJ1-6, with 7 positions matching TRBD1. CDR3 length: 13 residues. V lost 5 bases to trimming and J lost 10 bases; unmatched junction nucleotides: 5. Germline V gene sequence: CDR1 MNHNS, CDR2 SASEGT. This chain's CDR3 is CASSRQGASPLHF. CDR3 sequence (DNA): TGTGCCAGCAGTAGACAGGGCGCATCACCCCTCCACTTT.

DNA for the CDR3: TGTGCCAGCAGTTACCGAGGGACTAGCGGGACAGATACGCAGTATTTT. Residues: CASSYRGTSGTDTQYF. The chain joins TRBV6-2 or TRBV6-3 to TRBJ2-3; 12 nucleotides agree with TRBD2. Germline trimming cut 2 bases from V and 3 bases from J; bases unmatched to any gene: 3. This CDR3 is built from 16 residues. Germline CDR1 and CDR2: MNHEY and SVGEGT.

CDR3 loop: CSVDSWPESSYNEQFF. CDR3 in DNA: TGCAGCGTTGATAGTTGGCCAGAGAGCTCCTACAATGAGCAGTTCTTC. The gene calls are TRBV29-1 and TRBJ2-1; D uncertain. The CDR3 spans 16 residues. The V and J ends lost 3 bases and 0 bases respectively, with 15 bases between them. Per germline, CDR1 SQVTM and CDR2 ANQGSEA.